The entry below gives a single TCR beta chain sequence along with its context. The antigen this receptor binds is unknown. Per-base qualities were not stored, and no clone one base away is much larger. For CDR1 and CDR2, the germline V gene (reference sequence) lists LGHDT and YNNKEL. Trimming accounts for 6 bases at V and 3 bases at J, while the number of junction bases matched to no gene is 5. The CDR3 goes from the cysteine to the phenylalanine over 13 residues. The kept DNA is CDR3 alone, 39 bases in frame from the first base. This sample is part of a study of blood T cell repertoires in COVID-19 (TCRdb year 2020). In terms of the full investigation: Collaborator samples came from the United States, Italy and Spain and covered acute and convalescent phases of COVID-19. The prospective study material was composed of cDNA or gDNA derived from T cells, B-cell-depleted T cells, or PBMCs. Subjects who had been exposed to COVID-19, were actively infected with it, or had recovered from it provided the deeply sampled blood TCRbeta repertoires that made up the dataset. A freely available public database, intended as a resource for researchers studying the immune response to SARS-CoV-2, is where the repertoires were released. The samples were drawn from the first 160 participants of the ongoing ImmuneRACE study and from under 1,500 subjects provided by 6 global collaborators. Nearly every sample came with metadata listing a de-identified subject ID, COVID-19 status, age in years and sex. Where available, HLA class I and class II types were taken from metadata supplied by the sample provider and were not determined by assay-based typing.

In the prospective study, participants were roughly 18 to 90 years old, resided in approximately 25 geographic areas of the United States, and were enrolled through a virtual design. In the prospective study, cohorts were assigned on the basis of participant-reported clinical history obtained from a screening survey and a study questionnaire. ImmuneRACE Cohort 3 recovered participants were defined by two consecutive negative NP/OP PCR tests, healthcare professional clearance, or symptom resolution. In the prospective study, mobile phlebotomists collected whole blood, serum and a nasopharyngeal or oropharyngeal swab from each participant. Additional blood draws and questionnaires over an approximately two-month period could optionally be provided by prospective study participants. Before DNA extraction, prospective study blood samples were shipped either frozen or at room temperature. The immunoSEQ Assay, a bias-controlled multiplex PCR, was used to amplify TCRbeta CDR3 regions from genomic DNA. Under the source paper's analysis protocol: Within the assay, amplification of reference gene primers was used to estimate how many nucleated cells each sample contained. To quantify the absolute abundance of each unique TCRbeta CDR3 rearrangement, sequence reads were collapsed and filtered. For each sample, productive Simpson clonality was calculated by taking the square root of Simpson's diversity index across productive rearrangements. Drawn from immuneACCESS, this table holds only the in-frame rearrangements with V and J called that TCRdb kept. Clones are partly lost; checked studies trace under half to an unresolved V gene and leave the rest unexplained. That table gives V, J and clone size, and the DNA gave D and trimming. The sample table holds 150,000 to 250,000 clones, of which 65% to 90% were seen once. Roughly 12% of the sample belongs to the ten largest clones.

What the authors observed across the whole study: Clinical and demographic metadata were provided uncurated, with the amount varying by source and participant.

The rearrangement combines TRBV3-1 (or the pseudogene TRBV3-2) with TRBJ2-7, with TRBD1 matching 7 junction bases. This TCR was sampled from a man in his forties or fifties who had recovered from COVID-19. Sample: PBMCs or T cells enriched from blood (not recorded which). The nucleotide sequence is TGTGCCAGCAGGATGGGGACAGACTACGAGCAGTACTTC. It codes for CASRMGTDYEQYF.